These T cell receptor beta chains were read from a single sample in a study of T cells after yellow fever vaccination. Using its own MiXCR run on the 5' RACE reads, TCRdb lists one record per CDR3 protein. The sample carries 360,000 or so distinct CDR3 sequences, 11% recorded once. Source: PBMCs, taken on the day of the first yellow fever vaccination. These receptors were obtained from a man between 18 and 35 years old who received the YFV17D yellow fever vaccine. Each CDR3 is given without its conserved first and last residue. Fields, in order: V gene, clone size, J gene, CDR3 protein. Clone size is not always given. Where it is, it says once, few, many or a class for expanded clones.

TRBV6-1	NA	TRBJ2-4	ASNLSPLPLAKNIQY
TRBV23-1	few	TRBJ1-5	ASETGNQPQH
TRBV7-2	many	TRBJ2-5	ASSLGGLEETQY
TRBV5-1	few	TRBJ1-1	ASSSGQGSGTEAF
TRBV4-3	few	TRBJ2-4	ASSQGFGRERY
TRBV20-1	NA	TRBJ2-1	SAREFRYSYNEQF
TRBV4-2	few	TRBJ1-4	ASSPQATNEKLF
TRBV15	NA	TRBJ2-1	ATSRDRNEQF
TRBV13	NA	TRBJ2-5	ASSRGTKETQY
TRBV10-3	NA	TRBJ1-6	AISARQGASKRGANSPLH
TRBV6-1	NA	TRBJ2-7	ASSPDRTSYEQY
TRBV12-3/TRBV12-4	many	TRBJ2-3	ASRDRVRTDTQY
TRBV29-1	NA	TRBJ2-5	SVVPGGQLMTQY
TRBV2	few	TRBJ2-1	ASMIAGADEQF
TRBV12-3/TRBV12-4	few	TRBJ2-5	ASCQGTGQETQY
TRBV3-1	NA	TRBJ1-2	ASSLDSANYGYT
TRBV28	few	TRBJ2-1	ASSLYPGTSGANEQF
TRBV14	NA	TRBJ2-3	ASNQEGTHWAATQY
TRBV24-1	few	TRBJ2-1	ATSGFGGVPNYNEQF
TRBV12-3/TRBV12-4	few	TRBJ1-5	ASSLGPPGRVRNQPQH
TRBV5-1	NA	TRBJ2-3	ASSLAGAELWNTQY
TRBV7-6	NA	TRBJ1-1	ASSFGFGSEAF
TRBV6-5	NA	TRBJ1-6	ASSFGQGRSPLH
TRBV2	NA	TRBJ1-2	AISYTDLTGYT
TRBV12-3/TRBV12-4	few	TRBJ1-6	ASSLVQGGNSPLH
TRBV4-1	NA	TRBJ2-5	ASSQVNDQREPY